This TCR beta chain was retrieved from a study of cytomegalovirus exposure and HLA in healthy donors. Researchers ran the PCR with 60 Vbeta and 13 Jbeta primers. The table came from immunoSEQ multiplex PCR; TCRdb's copy has only in-frame clones and leaves some out. The repertoire table contains 180,000 or so clones. The CDR3 loop spans 17 amino acids. V shed 1 base, J shed 4 bases, and the junction held 9 bases outside the gene matches. Germline V gives CDR1 LGHNA, CDR2 YNFKEQ. With respect to this clone: No antigen is known for it.

General study points: The availability of immune exposure information extended only to CMV serostatus. In vitro assays verified that a few CMV-associated chains recognized CMV antigens specifically. A later analysis by the authors found several of the most significant clusters apparently linked to common viral pathogens.

The J gene is TRBJ2-5, the V gene TRBV4-2, with 10 nucleotides matching TRBD2. The receptor was derived from a woman under 30 in good health and CMV-seropositive. Sequences were obtained from PBMCs. The chain's CDR3 is CASSQGASGRGPETQYF. CDR3 nucleotide sequence: TGTGCCAGCAGCCAAGGGGCAAGCGGGAGGGGCCCAGAGACCCAGTACTTC.